This TCR beta chain was sequenced for a study of CXCR3-negative and CXCR3-positive naive CD8 T cells. Across the whole study: Cumulative TRB read yield was roughly 130 million, averaging about 1.5 +/- 0.3 million per library.

General study results and limits: Naive subsets had comparable surface CD5; TCR strength was inferred from TRB CDR3 properties. Hydrophobicity was higher for TRB CDR3s found in CXCR3-positive naive cells than in CXCR3-negative naive cells. Most assays were run on fresh PBMCs (CXCR3 expression partially decreased after cryopreservation).

Within the CD8+ T cell compartment, naive cells were CD45RO-CCR7+CD27+CD95-. Through 5' RACE with UMI labels, the TRB cDNA libraries were prepared. From the 5' RACE reads, TCRdb lists one entry per CDR3 protein and no DNA. Its table records tens of thousands of distinct CDR3 sequences. The CDR3 runs 13 residues. With regard to this clonotype: Its target is not known.

Material: naive CXCR3+ CD8+ T cells from blood. Documented subset: CD45RO-CCR7+CD27+CD95- naive CD8+ T cells expressing CXCR3 (TNR3+). This receptor was taken from a human donor in good health. Some clones in this sample may be carry-over from other donors' samples. The chain recombines TRBV23-1 with TRBJ2-5; with no DNA, the TCRdb D assignment of TRBD1 cannot be verified. TRBV23-1 is labeled an ORF, and its function is uncertain. This CDR3 is CASEGAGQETQYF.